Presented here are 25 T cell receptor beta chains from one specimen sequenced in a study of early T cells in non-severe SARS-CoV-2 infection. MiXCR, applied by TCRdb to the 5' RACE reads, yields one record per CDR3 protein. The table records under 70,000 distinct CDR3 sequences, about 6% of them present only once. The source was whole blood, collected at baseline. The receptors shown here come from an adult who was a healthcare worker with PCR-confirmed SARS-CoV-2 infection or an uninfected control (not recorded which).

This clonotype has only a few counts. As DNA, the CDR3 is TGTGCCAGCAGCTGGGGACAGGGACCTCAAGAGACCCAGTACTTC. This gives the protein CASSWGQGPQETQYF. The rearrangement uses TRBV3-1 and TRBJ2-5; the match to TRBD1 covers 9 bases. J lost 2 bases, V lost 5 bases, and 6 bases had no gene match. The CDR3 consists of 15 residues. Germline CDR1 LGHDT, CDR2 YNNKEL (reference sequence).

This clonotype was seen repeatedly, ten times or more. The rearrangement uses TRBV5-4 and TRBJ2-3; the match to TRBD2 covers 12 bases. Germline V gene sequence: CDR1 SGHNT, CDR2 YYREEE (reference sequence). Trimming removed 6 bases from V and 8 bases from J; junction bases left unmatched: 10. This CDR3 is 15 amino acids long. The CDR3 nucleotides read TGTGCCAGCACCCAGAGTCTAGCGGGAGGGTCTACGCAGTATTTT. Protein product: CASTQSLAGGSTQYF.

This clonotype was seen many times. The genes are TRBV12-3 or TRBV12-4 and TRBJ2-2; 10 nucleotides line up with TRBD2. The CDR3 loop spans 17 amino acids. With 5 bases clipped from V and 0 bases from J, the junction kept 6 bases outside the gene matches. CDR3 in DNA: TGTGCCAGCAGTGTCCTTAGCGGGAGGACGAACACCGGGGAGCTGTTTTTT. The encoded protein is CASSVLSGRTNTGELFF.

The chain employs TRBV5-1 and TRBJ1-5, with D possibly matching TRBD1 (6 bases). CDR3 size: 16 residues. V lost 1 base, J lost 3 bases, and 14 bases lay in between. Germline V gives CDR1 SGHRS, CDR2 YFSETQ. The CDR3 spells CASSLSPQGNNQPQHF. The CDR3 nucleotides read TGCGCCAGCAGCTTGAGTCCCCAGGGGAACAATCAGCCCCAGCATTTT.

This clonotype showed up many times. The CDR3 DNA reads as TGTGCCACTGAAGCGGGTCTGGTGAATGAGCAGTTCTTC. Translation: CATEAGLVNEQFF. The J gene is TRBJ2-1, the V gene TRBV19; the D gene is possibly TRBD2 (6 bases). Germline values: CDR1 LNHDA, CDR2 SQIVND (reference sequence). V lost 10 bases, J lost 7 bases, and 17 bases lay in between. CDR3 length: 13 residues.

This clonotype occurred a few times. The gene calls are TRBV28 and TRBJ2-3, with no clear D. The germline V gene encodes CDR1 MDHEN and CDR2 SYDVKM. This CDR3 is built from 14 residues. V lost 3 bases and J lost 4, with 11 bases in between. The CDR3 DNA follows: TGTGCCAGCAGTTTCCAAGGCGGTGCAGATACGCAGTATTTT. As protein: CASSFQGGADTQYF.

This clonotype came up many times. CDR3 DNA sequence: TGTGCCAGCAGTTTTACAGGAAAGGGCTATGGCTACACCTTC. Residues: CASSFTGKGYGYTF. The chain combines TRBV12-3 or TRBV12-4 with TRBJ1-2; possible D gene TRBD1, 5 bases. The V end was cut by 3 bases, the J end by 4 bases, with 12 bases between. CDR3 length equals 14 residues.

CDR3 region: CASSPARTDSNYGYTF. The CDR3 coding sequence is TGTGCCAGCAGCCCGGCCCGGACAGACTCTAACTATGGCTACACCTTC. The genes are TRBV7-9 and TRBJ1-2; perhaps TRBD1 as D (6 bases). Germline V gives CDR1 SEHNR, CDR2 FQNEAQ (reference sequence). Trimming pared 5 bases from V and 0 bases from J, leaving 16 bases between. The CDR3 contains 16 residues.

This clonotype was seen many times. V and J are TRBV20-1 and TRBJ2-1; 9 positions agree with TRBD2. Trimming cost V 8 bases and J 4 bases; bases outside gene matches: 6. CDR1 and CDR2 (germline): DFQATT, SNEGSKA (reference sequence). The CDR3 loop spans 13 amino acids. The CDR3 region has the DNA TGCAGTTCTCGACTAGCGGCTTACAATGAGCAGTTCTTC. It encodes CSSRLAAYNEQFF.

This clonotype was picked up many times. The rearrangement joins TRBV5-6 to TRBJ1-2, with 7 nucleotides matching TRBD1. Unmatched junction bases numbered 9, after V lost 2 bases and J lost 2 bases. Germline V CDR1 and CDR2: SGHDT, YYEEEE. The CDR3 totals 16 residues. CDR3 nucleotide sequence: TGTGCCAGCAGCTTAACAGGGGCCCACACCAACTATGGCTACACCTTC. Translated: CASSLTGAHTNYGYTF.

This chain connects TRBV5-6 to TRBJ1-6, with D perhaps matching TRBD1 (5 bases). This CDR3 region has 14 residues. Germline CDR1 and CDR2: SGHDT and YYEEEE. The V gene lost 4 bases and the J gene lost 3 bases, with 8 bases spanning the gap. The CDR3 reads CASSRTYYNSPLHF. The CDR3 DNA reads as TGTGCCAGCAGCCGGACATACTATAATTCACCCCTCCACTTT.

This clonotype was seen repeatedly, ten times or more. The gene calls are TRBV20-1 and TRBJ2-3; maybe TRBD2 (6 bases). The CDR3 is 15 residues long. The germline V and J ends were trimmed by 6 bases and 0 bases, with 16 bases remaining between them. Germline V gene lookup returns CDR1 DFQATT and CDR2 SNEGSKA (reference sequence). CDR3 protein: CSANLLAPSTDTQYF. In DNA form, the CDR3 reads TGCAGTGCCAACTTGCTAGCGCCCAGCACAGATACGCAGTATTTT.

V and J are TRBV2 and TRBJ2-7, with a weak D call TRBD2 (6 bases). CDR3 length equals 14 residues. V was cut by 8 bases and J by 0 bases, with 14 bases left in between. CDR1 is SNHLY and CDR2 is FYNNEI in the germline V gene. The CDR3 reads CASDLLGGSYEQYF. The CDR3 bases are TGTGCCAGCGACTTGTTGGGGGGCTCCTACGAGCAGTACTTC. Full variable domain (rest looked up from reference TRBV2 and TRBJ2-7): EPEVTQTPSHQVTQMGQEVILRCVPISNHLYFYWYRQILGQKVEFLVSFYNNEISEKSEIFDDQFSVERPDGSNFTLKIRSTKLEDSAMYFCASDLLGGSYEQYFGPGTRLTVT.

In this sample, this clonotype turned up many times. The chain has TRBV6-2 or TRBV6-3 and TRBJ1-1; D gene ambiguous. Germline CDR1 MNHEY, CDR2 SVGEGT. There are 16 residues in the CDR3. Trimming left V 5 bases short and J 8 bases short, with 24 bases between. CDR3 residues: CASSPLAPFLPAEAFF. The CDR3 region has the DNA TGTGCCAGCAGTCCCTTGGCCCCGTTCCTGCCGGCGGAAGCTTTCTTT.

This clonotype has just a few counts. The V and J genes are TRBV27 and TRBJ1-2, with TRBD1 as a possible D gene (5 bases). Trimming took off 2 bases at V and 6 bases at J, with 10 bases between the two ends. Germline values: CDR1 MNHEY, CDR2 SMNVEV (reference sequence). The CDR3 contains 13 residues. CDR3 sequence (DNA): TGTGCCAGCAGTTTACTAGGGGTTGATGGCTACACCTTC. Its translation: CASSLLGVDGYTF.

Concerning this clonotype: With a much larger clone just one base away, this may be a read error. The rearrangement joins TRBV9 to TRBJ1-2; 7 bases match TRBD1. CDR3 length: 16 amino acids. Germline CDR1 is SGDLS and CDR2 is YYNGEE. The junction had 11 bases not matched to a gene; V was cut back by 0 bases and J by 6 bases. As DNA, the CDR3 is TGTGCCAGCAGCGTAGGGAACAGGGGAAAAAACCATGGCTACACCTTC. Translation: CASSVGNRGKNHGYTF. The variable domain in full, with the rest retrieved from reference TRBV9 and TRBJ1-2, is DSGVTQTPKHLITATGQRVTLRCSPRSGDLSVYWYQQSLDQGLQFLIQYYNGEERAKGNILERFSAQQFPDLHSELNLSSLELGDSALYFCASSVGNRGKNHGYTFGSGTRLTVV.

This sequence joins TRBV27 and TRBJ2-7; either TRBD1 or TRBD2 may fit D (5 bases each). Per the germline V gene, CDR1 is MNHEY and CDR2 is SMNVEV (reference sequence). V gave up 8 bases and J gave up 4 bases, with 18 bases separating them. The CDR3 is 14 residues long. In nucleotides, the CDR3 is TGTGCCAGCGCGGGTCAGGACATAATTTACGAGCAGTACTTC. Its translation is CASAGQDIIYEQYF.

This clonotype was observed a few times. V gene TRBV7-9 combines with J gene TRBJ2-1, with 14 bases fitting TRBD2. The CDR3 is 15 amino acids. V trimming: 4 bases; J trimming: 7 bases; junction bases outside the gene matches: 3. Germline CDR1 reads SEHNR; CDR2 reads FQNEAQ (reference sequence). CDR3 amino acids: CASSSTSGRGNEQFF. The CDR3 DNA reads as TGTGCCAGCAGCTCGACTAGCGGGAGGGGGAATGAGCAGTTCTTC.

This clonotype was found many times. The CDR3 nucleotides read TGTGCCAGCAGCTGGGATAGCGGGAGTTACGAGCAGTACTTC. This encodes CASSWDSGSYEQYF. The V gene is TRBV5-4, the J gene TRBJ2-7, with 9 positions matching TRBD2. The CDR3 loop spans 14 amino acids. CDR1 is SGHNT and CDR2 is YYREEE in the germline V gene (reference sequence). The ends lost 3 bases at V and 4 bases at J; junction bases unmatched: 5.

About this clonotype itself: This sequence may be a read error, since a much larger clone differs from it by one base. This CDR3 is missing its conserved last phenylalanine or tryptophan, likely due to a read error. This sequence joins TRBV27 and TRBJ2-5; D gene unclear. Per the germline V gene, CDR1 is MNHEY and CDR2 is SMNVEV (reference sequence). The CDR3 totals 13 residues. The V end was cut by 4 bases, the J end by 0 bases, with 6 bases between. The CDR3 region is CASSSHYQETQYL. Here the CDR3 DNA reads TGTGCCAGCAGTTCACACTACCAAGAGACCCAGTACCTC.

This clonotype was picked up many times. V gene TRBV25-1 combines with J gene TRBJ2-7, with D uncertain. Germline lookup yields CDR1 MGHDK and CDR2 SYGVNS. This CDR3 comprises 12 residues. Trimming removed 0 bases from V and 3 bases from J, with 3 bases in between. The CDR3 DNA follows: TGTGCCAGCAGTGAATATGACTACGAGCAGTACTTC. Protein: CASSEYDYEQYF.

The genes are TRBV12-5 and TRBJ2-1; D remains unclear. Germline V gives CDR1 LGHNT, CDR2 FRNRAP. V lost 3 bases and J 4 bases, leaving 7 bases between the germline ends. CDR3 length: 13 residues. This CDR3 reads CASGFEGYNEQFF. CDR3 in DNA: TGTGCTAGTGGTTTTGAAGGATACAATGAGCAGTTCTTC. Based on the CDR3 plus reference TRBV12-5 and TRBJ2-1, the full variable domain is DARVTQTPRHKVTEMGQEVTMRCQPILGHNTVFWYRQTMMQGLELLAYFRNRAPLDDSGMPKDRFSAEMPDATLATLKIQPSEPRDSAVYFCASGFEGYNEQFFGPGTRLTVL.

This clonotype showed up just a few times. The rearrangement uses TRBV19 and TRBJ2-7; 11 positions agree with TRBD1. The CDR3 loop spans 13 amino acids. V lost 8 bases and J lost 5; bases outside the gene matches: 5. Germline V gene lookup returns CDR1 LNHDA and CDR2 SQIVND (reference sequence). The CDR3 sequence is CASAGTGGNEQYF. CDR3 in DNA: TGTGCCAGTGCCGGGACAGGGGGAAACGAGCAGTACTTC.

This clonotype was counted at least ten times. This chain connects TRBV12-3 or TRBV12-4 to TRBJ1-1; 10 positions match TRBD1. After removal of 5 bases from V and 10 bases from J, the junction contained 7 bases not matched to a gene. The CDR3 contains 13 residues. In DNA, the CDR3 is TGTGCCAGCAGTCGGGACAGGGGCCCAGGAGCTTTCTTT. Translated: CASSRDRGPGAFF.

This clonotype showed up just a few times. The chain carries TRBV4-1 and TRBJ2-2; D gene uncertain. In germline, CDR1 is MGHRA, CDR2 YSYEKL. With 3 bases removed from V and 1 base from J, the gap between germline ends came to 9 bases. The CDR3 sequence is 15 residues long. The DNA of the CDR3 is TGCGCCAGCAGCCAGACCCCCCTGAACACCGGGGAGCTGTTTTTT. This codes for CASSQTPLNTGELFF.